This T cell receptor beta chain was identified during a study of T-cell memory formation after mild COVID-19. The study, taken as a whole, reports: Cross-reactive memory apparently joined, as some responding clones appeared in pre-infection memory.

As regards this clonotype: The antigen is not known.

MiXCR, applied by TCRdb to the 5' RACE reads, yields one record per CDR3 protein. The table includes 150,000 or so distinct CDR3 sequences, around 15% detected once. The sequenced material came from PBMCs or a T cell subset sorted from them (not recorded which). The source of this sequence is an adult woman who had mild COVID-19 (a few samples of this study predate the infection). Cell type and time point are not known.

The CDR3 DNA sequence: TGTGCCAGCTCACCAGGAACAGGGTTCCCCTGGCCCCAGCATTTT. Residues: CASSPGTGFPWPQHF. This sequence joins TRBV18 and TRBJ1-5; perhaps TRBD1 as D (6 bases). The CDR3 covers 15 residues. Trimming cost V 2 bases and J 9 bases, with 17 bases left between them. Germline values: CDR1 KGHSH, CDR2 LQKENI.